The 7 T cell receptor beta chains listed next were all sequenced from one sample in a study of cytomegalovirus exposure and HLA in healthy donors. The PCR ran on 60 Vbeta and 13 Jbeta primers. Libraries were prepared by immunoSEQ multiplex PCR; TCRdb keeps only in-frame clonotypes and omits some of them. This sample carries 120,000 to 150,000 clones, roughly 79% of them seen once, and the ten largest clones take 6.7%. Sequencing used PBMCs. These receptors were taken from a woman aged 40 to 50 in good health and CMV-seropositive.

The V gene is TRBV6-6, the J gene TRBJ1-2, with 10 bases aligning to TRBD1. Germline V gives CDR1 MNHNY, CDR2 SVGAGI (reference sequence). The length of the CDR3 is 15 residues. V was clipped by 5 bases and J by 7 bases; unmatched bases: 10. CDR3 residues: CASSSPGQGISGYTF. CDR3 bases: TGTGCCAGCAGTAGCCCGGGACAGGGGATAAGTGGCTACACCTTC.

The V gene is TRBV30, the J gene TRBJ2-7; 9 positions agree with TRBD1. Germline V gene data show CDR1 as GTSNPN and CDR2 as SVGIG (reference sequence). The CDR3 has 15 amino acids. Trimming cost V 3 bases and J 5 bases; bases outside gene matches: 11. In DNA, the CDR3 is TGTGCCTGGAGCTTCAGGGGACAGGGATCCCACGAGCAGTACTTC. This codes for CAWSFRGQGSHEQYF.

This clone was found a few times. CDR3 DNA: TGTGCCAGCAGTTATCCAGGGGGCGGGAACACTGAAGCTTTCTTT. Its protein is CASSYPGGGNTEAFF. V usage is TRBV6-5 and J usage is TRBJ1-1; 8 bases are shared with TRBD1. J lost 1 base, V lost 3 bases, and 4 bases had no gene match. Germline V gives CDR1 MNHEY, CDR2 SVGAGI. The CDR3 is 15 residues long.

The CDR3 sequence: CASSDRVRTDTQYF. The CDR3, as DNA: TGTGCCAGCAGTGACCGGGTCCGCACAGATACGCAGTATTTT. The V gene is TRBV6-1, the J gene TRBJ2-3; D is uncertain. This CDR3 contains 14 residues. CDR1 MNHNS and CDR2 SASEGT come from the germline V gene. Trimming removed 3 bases from V and 1 base from J, with 8 bases in between.

J is TRBJ2-2 and V is TRBV18; weak D call: TRBD1 (6 bases). Germline loops: CDR1 KGHSH, CDR2 LQKENI. CDR3 length: 16 amino acids. V gave up 1 base and J gave up 4 bases, with 13 bases separating them. This chain's CDR3 is CASSPRSQGTTGELFF. CDR3 in DNA: TGTGCCAGCTCACCACGTTCCCAGGGGACCACCGGGGAGCTGTTTTTT.

The chain recombines TRBV9 with TRBJ1-2, with a possible D match to TRBD1 (6 bases). In germline, CDR1 is SGDLS, CDR2 YYNGEE. CDR3 size: 12 residues. Trimming left V 4 bases short and J 6 bases short, with 10 bases between. The CDR3 DNA reads as TGTGCCAGCAGCCCTCGACAGGATGGCTACACCTTC. The encoded protein is CASSPRQDGYTF.

The chain recombines TRBV5-4 with TRBJ2-1, with 7 bases aligning to TRBD1. V shed 0 bases and J 10 bases; nucleotides not matched to a gene: 10. The CDR3 is 15 amino acids. Germline V gene sequence: CDR1 SGHNT, CDR2 YYREEE (reference sequence). CDR3 coding DNA: TGTGCCAGCAGCTTGGCTCCGTGGACAGGCCAAGAGCAGTTCTTC. It codes for CASSLAPWTGQEQFF.